The 26 T cell receptor beta chains below all came from one sample that was sequenced in a study of a mutant IDH1 vaccine in newly diagnosed glioma (dated by TCRdb to the early 2020s). The library was made by the immunoSEQ multiplex PCR assay. TCRdb carries this immuneACCESS record with in-frame sequences only. Its versions omit some clonotypes, under half of them owing to an unresolved V gene in the studies checked, with the rest unexplained. Here the sample has 56,000 or so clones; 70% to 85% occur a single time. The ten largest clonotypes hold over 4.5% of the sample. The time point label corresponds to: week 47, end of study. Each vaccine dose was 300 ug of a 20-mer mutant IDH1 peptide in Montanide, given subcutaneously with topical imiquimod. Their antigen targets remain unknown. Sequenced here: PBMCs, sampled from a glioma patient whose treatment included an IDH1 peptide vaccine. The receptor source for this set is a woman in her thirties or forties with glioma. Some clones in this sample may be carry-over from other donors' samples.

This rearrangement joins TRBV7-2 to TRBJ1-5; possibly TRBD1 for D (6 bases). The CDR3 is 14 residues long. The V end was cut by 6 bases, the J end by 3 bases, with 12 bases between. Germline V lookup: CDR1 SGHTA, CDR2 FQGNSA. CDR3 nucleotide sequence: TGTGCCAGCAGATCCGGACAGTTCAATCAGCCCCAGCATTTT. Translating gives CASRSGQFNQPQHF.

The chain uses TRBV11-2 and TRBJ1-1; D is unclear. Looked up from germline, CDR1 is SGHAT and CDR2 is FQNNGV. The CDR3 is 13 amino acids. Deletions cut 4 bases from V and 11 bases from J, with 17 bases between. DNA for the CDR3: TGTGCCAGCAGCTCAGAACTTTATCGCGGGGCTTTCTTT. Protein sequence: CASSSELYRGAFF.

This clone was seen only a few times. The chain has TRBV2 and TRBJ1-2, with D possibly TRBD1 on 6 matching bases. Germline V gene data show CDR1 as SNHLY and CDR2 as FYNNEI. The germline V and J ends were trimmed by 6 bases and 2 bases, with 13 bases remaining between them. The length of the CDR3 is 14 residues. DNA for the CDR3: TGTGCCAGCAGGGAACAGGGTCGAAACTATGGCTACACCTTC. This codes for CASREQGRNYGYTF. Drawing the rest from reference TRBV2 and TRBJ1-2, the complete variable domain is EPEVTQTPSHQVTQMGQEVILRCVPISNHLYFYWYRQILGQKVEFLVSFYNNEISEKSEIFDDQFSVERPDGSNFTLKIRSTKLEDSAMYFCASREQGRNYGYTFGSGTRLTVV.

CDR3 DNA: TGTGCCAGCAGCGCACAGGGATCCCAGAGGGATACGCAGTATTTT. It yields the protein CASSAQGSQRDTQYF. The chain employs TRBV9 and TRBJ2-3, with D maybe TRBD1 (6 bases). The germline V gene encodes CDR1 SGDLS and CDR2 YYNGEE. V was clipped by 3 bases and J by 6 bases, with 17 bases between them. The CDR3 has 15 residues.

This clone is categorized as medium-sized. The CDR3 is CASSSRGRTYGYTF. CDR3 in DNA: TGTGCCAGTAGTAGCAGGGGGCGAACCTATGGCTACACCTTC. The V call is TRBV19, the J call TRBJ1-2, with 8 bases aligning to TRBD1. V shed 4 bases and J 4 bases; nucleotides not matched to a gene: 5. Germline CDR1 LNHDA, CDR2 SQIVND (reference sequence). The CDR3 has 14 residues.

This clone was observed a single time. The V gene is TRBV9, the J gene TRBJ2-7; D gene unclear. From germline, CDR1 is SGDLS and CDR2 YYNGEE. This CDR3 has 15 residues. V lost 0 bases, J lost 0 bases, and 10 bases lay in between. CDR3 sequence reads: CASSVEPLNSYEQYF. The CDR3 DNA reads TGTGCCAGCAGCGTAGAACCCCTCAACTCCTACGAGCAGTACTTC.

The rearrangement uses TRBV30 and TRBJ1-6; the D gene is possibly TRBD1 (6 bases). Germline V gene sequence: CDR1 GTSNPN, CDR2 SVGIG (reference sequence). V lost 2 bases, J lost 16 bases, and 18 bases lay in between. This CDR3 contains 13 residues. CDR3: CAWSPPYRGVLHF. The CDR3 DNA is TGTGCCTGGAGTCCACCTTATAGGGGGGTACTCCACTTT.

This clone appeared a single time. The gene calls are TRBV6-6 and TRBJ1-2; D gene unclear. The length of the CDR3 is 14 residues. V was shortened by 9 bases and J by 1 base, with 15 bases between the two germline ends. Per the germline V gene, CDR1 is MNHNY and CDR2 is SVGAGI (reference sequence). The CDR3 bases are TGTGCCAGTTTCTACACTACAGATAACTATGGCTACACCTTC. It yields the protein CASFYTTDNYGYTF.

The V call is TRBV5-1, the J call TRBJ1-6; 7 nucleotides align to TRBD1. Germline loops: CDR1 SGHRS, CDR2 YFSETQ. The ends lost 4 bases at V and 7 bases at J; junction bases unmatched: 14. There are 17 residues in the CDR3. The CDR3 sequence is CASSRGDSKGENSPLHF. CDR3 coding DNA: TGCGCCAGCAGCAGGGGGGACAGTAAGGGAGAGAATTCACCCCTCCACTTT.

The rearrangement uses TRBV6-1 and TRBJ2-1; 10 bases are a match to TRBD2. Germline CDR1 is MNHNS and CDR2 is SASEGT. The V segment lost 8 bases and the J segment 6 bases; nucleotides outside the gene matches: 7. This CDR3 is built from 14 residues. The DNA of the CDR3 is TGTGCCAGCTTAAGCGGGGGGGCAGGCAATGAGCAGTTCTTC. Amino acids: CASLSGGAGNEQFF.

V gene TRBV19 combines with J gene TRBJ1-5, with 10 bases identical to TRBD1. Germline V gives CDR1 LNHDA, CDR2 SQIVND (reference sequence). CDR3 length: 16 residues. J was trimmed by 7 bases and V by 3 bases; bases with no gene match: 9. The CDR3 DNA is TGTGCCAGTAGTATGGGGCGGACAGGGGGTTTACAGCCCCAGCATTTT. This gives the protein CASSMGRTGGLQPQHF.

The rearrangement links TRBV6-5 to TRBJ2-5; 13 positions match TRBD2. The CDR3 has 14 residues. Trimming at V came to 8 bases and at J to 4 bases, leaving 4 bases not matched to a gene. Per the germline V gene, CDR1 is MNHEY and CDR2 is SVGAGI. The CDR3 nucleotides read TGTGCCAGCGGACGGACTAGCGGGGGAGAGACCCAGTACTTC. This gives the protein CASGRTSGGETQYF.

The V gene is TRBV5-1, the J gene TRBJ1-2; a weak D match, TRBD1 (5 bases). CDR3 length equals 14 residues. Germline lookup yields CDR1 SGHRS and CDR2 YFSETQ. Trimming cost V 0 bases and J 6 bases, with 12 bases left between them. The CDR3 DNA reads TGCGCCAGCAGCTTGGGGACGGGGGGGAATGGCTACACCTTC. This translates into CASSLGTGGNGYTF. Using reference TRBV5-1 and TRBJ1-2 for the parts outside the CDR3, the full variable domain is KAGVTQTPRYLIKTRGQQVTLSCSPISGHRSVSWYQQTPGQGLQFLFEYFSETQRNKGNFPGRFSGRQFSNSRSEMNVSTLELGDSALYLCASSLGTGGNGYTFGSGTRLTVV.

This clone was seen a few times. The rearrangement joins TRBV7-2 to TRBJ2-1, with 10 bases fitting TRBD1. Germline trimming cut 4 bases from V and 6 bases from J; bases unmatched to any gene: 3. This CDR3 region has 14 residues. From germline, CDR1 is SGHTA and CDR2 FQGNSA. In DNA, the CDR3 is TGTGCCAGCAGCTATCGGACAGGGGGCAATGAGCAGTTCTTC. Its protein product is CASSYRTGGNEQFF.

J is TRBJ1-1 and V is TRBV2; no definite D call. The CDR3 loop spans 14 amino acids. Germline V gene lookup returns CDR1 SNHLY and CDR2 FYNNEI. V gave up 5 bases and J gave up 5 bases, with 15 bases separating them. Here the CDR3 reads CASSWAGERTEAFF. The DNA of the CDR3 is TGTGCCAGCAGTTGGGCCGGAGAGCGAACTGAAGCTTTCTTT.

The chain links TRBV4-2 to TRBJ2-1; TRBD2 aligns across 7 bases. This CDR3 comprises 15 residues. Germline V lookup: CDR1 LGHNA, CDR2 YNFKEQ. J lost 3 bases, V lost 1 base, and 3 bases had no gene match. The chain's CDR3 is CASSQVTSNYNEQFF. CDR3 DNA: TGTGCCAGCAGCCAAGTGACTAGCAACTACAATGAGCAGTTCTTC.

The chain couples TRBV9 to TRBJ1-1, with D unclear. The CDR3 runs 15 residues. V lost 1 base, J lost 0 bases, and 10 bases lay in between. Germline V gene sequence: CDR1 SGDLS, CDR2 YYNGEE. The CDR3 DNA follows: TGTGCCAGCAGCGTATCCAGGACGGTGAACACTGAAGCTTTCTTT. Residues: CASSVSRTVNTEAFF. Looking up the rest from reference TRBV9 and TRBJ1-1 gives the full variable domain: DSGVTQTPKHLITATGQRVTLRCSPRSGDLSVYWYQQSLDQGLQFLIQYYNGEERAKGNILERFSAQQFPDLHSELNLSSLELGDSALYFCASSVSRTVNTEAFFGQGTRLTVV.

V usage is TRBV9 and J usage is TRBJ1-2; no definite D call. Per the germline V gene, CDR1 is SGDLS and CDR2 is YYNGEE. The germline V and J ends were trimmed by 3 bases and 8 bases, with 8 bases remaining between them. This CDR3 contains 11 residues. The CDR3 loop reads CASSDLNGYTF. The CDR3 DNA reads TGTGCCAGCAGCGATTTAAACGGCTACACCTTC.

The chain employs TRBV4-1 and TRBJ2-5, with no clear D. Germline assignment: CDR1 MGHRA and CDR2 YSYEKL. V was shortened by 1 base and J by 5 bases, with 8 bases between the two germline ends. The CDR3 runs to 13 residues. The CDR3 is CASSQVFTETQYF. CDR3 DNA sequence: TGCGCCAGCAGCCAAGTCTTTACCGAGACCCAGTACTTC.

The chain joins TRBV2 to TRBJ2-3; D unresolved. The CDR3 length is 13 residues. The germline V and J ends were trimmed by 4 bases and 7 bases, with 12 bases remaining between them. Germline CDR1 is SNHLY and CDR2 is FYNNEI. CDR3 protein: CASSAFAAYTQYF. DNA for the CDR3: TGTGCCAGCAGTGCTTTCGCGGCGTATACGCAGTATTTT.

DNA for the CDR3: TGTGCCAGCAGCTTAGCGACAGGGGGCTGGGAGCAGTTCTTC. Its translation: CASSLATGGWEQFF. The chain has TRBV7-9 and TRBJ2-1; 10 bases are a match to TRBD1. V lost 0 bases to trimming and J lost 10 bases; unmatched junction nucleotides: 3. CDR1 is SEHNR, CDR2 FQNEAQ, per germline (reference sequence). This CDR3 has 14 residues.

CDR3 residues: CASSSGTGVPYEQYF. Here the CDR3 DNA reads TGTGCCAGCAGCTCCGGGACAGGGGTTCCCTACGAGCAGTACTTC. The genes are TRBV12-1 and TRBJ2-7; the DNA was not used to check the table's D call, TRBD1. TRBV12-1 is noted as a pseudogene. The CDR3 spans 15 residues.

The chain carries TRBV5-1 and TRBJ2-6, with 8 bases identical to TRBD2. V lost 6 bases to trimming and J lost 2 bases; unmatched junction nucleotides: 16. Germline CDR1 and CDR2: SGHRS and YFSETQ. The CDR3 loop spans 19 amino acids. The CDR3 loop is CASTWSGRVKETGANVLTF. The CDR3 region has the DNA TGCGCCAGCACTTGGTCCGGGAGGGTAAAGGAAACTGGGGCCAACGTCCTGACTTTC.

The CDR3 DNA sequence: TGTGCCAGCTCACGATCGGGTAGCGGGACCTCCACAGATACGCAGTATTTT. Translating gives CASSRSGSGTSTDTQYF. This rearrangement joins TRBV18 to TRBJ2-3; 8 nucleotides line up with TRBD2. The V gene's germline CDR1 is KGHSH and CDR2 LQKENI. CDR3 length: 17 residues. Trimming took 4 bases from V and 2 from J; bases not matched to a gene: 11.

The chain employs TRBV15 and TRBJ2-3; 7 nucleotides match TRBD2. The V gene's germline CDR1 is LNHNV and CDR2 YYDKDF (reference sequence). Trimming cost V 5 bases and J 5 bases; bases outside gene matches: 13. The CDR3 runs 16 residues. CDR3 sequence: CATSPRGGSGRDTQYF. CDR3 DNA sequence: TGTGCCACCAGCCCCCGGGGCGGGAGTGGGAGAGATACGCAGTATTTT.

CDR3: CASSEVGQNTGELFF. The CDR3 bases are TGTGCCAGCAGTGAAGTGGGACAGAACACCGGGGAGCTGTTTTTT. The V gene is TRBV2, the J gene TRBJ2-2; a weak D match, TRBD1 (6 bases). The germline V gene encodes CDR1 SNHLY and CDR2 FYNNEI. The length of the CDR3 is 15 residues. V lost 1 base and J lost 1, with 7 bases in between.